Listed below are T cell receptor beta chains from one sample, sequenced in a study of shared clonotypes between healthy human individuals. Here immunoSEQ multiplex PCR was the method, and the copy in TCRdb shows in-frame clones only, minus some. The table records about 100,000 clones, 40% to 55% of them present only once. The sample comprised PBMCs. These receptors were collected from a woman aged 40 to 49 in good health. Some clones in this sample may be carry-over from other donors' samples. CDR3s leave out the opening cysteine and the closing phenylalanine or tryptophan.

TRBV9 15 ASSPHPGLAGSSEQY
TRBV5-1 17 ASSPPQARPEHSNQPQH
TRBV5-4 11 ASSSELGTEAF
TRBV7-2 12 ASSLGPEDLPLH
TRBV6-6 11 ASSLSTNYEQY
TRBV20-1 9 SARLNTEAF
TRBV28 15 ASRPRPGQGGRQPQH
TRBV7-8 13 ASSYRREVPNEQF
TRBV2 11 ASAVAGNYEQY
TRBV6-5 10 ASSRDNYEQY
TRBV5-1 13 ASSLGVGNTGELF
TRBV28 16 ASSPWTGTFSGANVLT
TRBV5-6 10 ASSRREYEQY
TRBV6-4 14 ASGPLPGLGNNEQF
TRBV5-1 12 ASSFTGGSQEQF
TRBV28 17 ASRYTVLRTGSYNSPLH
TRBV28 12 ASRKQGTNYEQY
TRBV30 10 AWSVLSYEQY
TRBV21-1 14 ASSKVGISGANVLT
TRBV7-9 13 ASSPLAGGPDTQY
TRBV28 14 ASSSPTSGLSYEQY
TRBV21-1 12 ASSKLRVPIEQY
TRBV19 8 ASPTDTQY